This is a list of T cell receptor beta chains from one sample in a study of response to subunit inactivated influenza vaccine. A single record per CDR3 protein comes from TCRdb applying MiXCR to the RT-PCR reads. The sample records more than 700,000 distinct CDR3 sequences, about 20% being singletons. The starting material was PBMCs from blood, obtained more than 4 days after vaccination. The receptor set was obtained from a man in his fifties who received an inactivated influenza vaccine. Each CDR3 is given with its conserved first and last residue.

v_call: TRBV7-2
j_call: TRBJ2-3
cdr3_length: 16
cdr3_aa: CASSKTSGGAGDTQYF

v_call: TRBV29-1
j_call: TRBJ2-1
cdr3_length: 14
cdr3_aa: CSVEDPEVIHEQFF

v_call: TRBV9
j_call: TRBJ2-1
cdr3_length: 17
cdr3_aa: CASSHPQERENYNEQFF

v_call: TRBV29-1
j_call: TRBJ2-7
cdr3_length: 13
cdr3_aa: CSVGRAIGREQYF

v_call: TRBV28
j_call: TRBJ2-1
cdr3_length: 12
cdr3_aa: CASSRDRVWQFF

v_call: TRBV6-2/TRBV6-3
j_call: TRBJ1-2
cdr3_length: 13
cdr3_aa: CASSAGSIYGYTF

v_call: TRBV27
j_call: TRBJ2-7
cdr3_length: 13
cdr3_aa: CASMTGLSYEQYF

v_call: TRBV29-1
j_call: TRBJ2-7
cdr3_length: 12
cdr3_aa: CSAKGGSYEQYF

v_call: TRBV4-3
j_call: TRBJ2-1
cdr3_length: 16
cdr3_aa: CASSQDAAPGVNEQFF

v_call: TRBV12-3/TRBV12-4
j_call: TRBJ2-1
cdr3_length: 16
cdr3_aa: CASSFPLTSAANEQFF

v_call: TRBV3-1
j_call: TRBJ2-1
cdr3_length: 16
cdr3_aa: CASSRTWRLTDNEQFF

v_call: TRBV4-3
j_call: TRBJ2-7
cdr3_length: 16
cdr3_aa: CASSQYFGTGGYEQYF

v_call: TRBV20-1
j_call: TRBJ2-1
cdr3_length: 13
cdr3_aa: CSALPRGYNEQFF

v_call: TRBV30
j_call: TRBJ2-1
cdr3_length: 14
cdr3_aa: CAWTQSRVDNEQFF

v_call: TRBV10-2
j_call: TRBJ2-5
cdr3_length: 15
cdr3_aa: CASTGTSAFQETQYF

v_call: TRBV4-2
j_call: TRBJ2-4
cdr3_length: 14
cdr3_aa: CASSQVLAKNIQYF

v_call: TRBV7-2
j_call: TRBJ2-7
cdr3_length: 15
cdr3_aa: CASSLGPGIYYEQYF

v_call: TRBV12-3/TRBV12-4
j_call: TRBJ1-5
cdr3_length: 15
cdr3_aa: CASSLKGAGNQPQHF

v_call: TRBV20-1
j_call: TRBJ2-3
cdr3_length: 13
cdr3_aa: CSASMGWTDTQYF

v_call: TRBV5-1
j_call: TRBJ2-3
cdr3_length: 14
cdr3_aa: CASSLADHTDTQYF

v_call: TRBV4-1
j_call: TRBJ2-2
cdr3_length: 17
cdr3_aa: CASSPPPGVTNTGELFF

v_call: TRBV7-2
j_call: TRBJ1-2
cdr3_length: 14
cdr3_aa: CASSRDNANYGYTF

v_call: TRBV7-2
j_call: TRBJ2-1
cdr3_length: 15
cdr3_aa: CASSAELTPRRWQFF

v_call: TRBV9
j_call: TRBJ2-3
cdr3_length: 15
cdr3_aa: CASSVGGSVADTQYF

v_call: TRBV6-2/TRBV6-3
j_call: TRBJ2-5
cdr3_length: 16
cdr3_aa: CASSYSTARRQETQYF

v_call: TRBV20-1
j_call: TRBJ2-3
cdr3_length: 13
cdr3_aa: CSARGWGTDTQYF

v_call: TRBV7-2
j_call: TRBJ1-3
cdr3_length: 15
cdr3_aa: CASSHGSAPGNTIYF

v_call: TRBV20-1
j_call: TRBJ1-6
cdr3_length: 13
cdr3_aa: CSARWGESSPLHF

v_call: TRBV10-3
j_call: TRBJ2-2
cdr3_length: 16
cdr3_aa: CAISEGSGRNTGELFF

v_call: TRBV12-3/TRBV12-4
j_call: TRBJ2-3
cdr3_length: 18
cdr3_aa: CASSLVGFGTRTKDTQYF

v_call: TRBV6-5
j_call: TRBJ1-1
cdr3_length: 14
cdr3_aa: CASTYRVGNTEAFF

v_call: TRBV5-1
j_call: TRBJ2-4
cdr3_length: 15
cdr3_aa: CASSQGLVTEEAQYF

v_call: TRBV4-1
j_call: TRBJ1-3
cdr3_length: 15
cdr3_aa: CASSQDPMRGNTIYF

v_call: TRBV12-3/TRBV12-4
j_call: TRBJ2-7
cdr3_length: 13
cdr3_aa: CASSLDPQAEQYF

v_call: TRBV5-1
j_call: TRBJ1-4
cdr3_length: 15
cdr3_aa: CASSLGSGINEKLFF

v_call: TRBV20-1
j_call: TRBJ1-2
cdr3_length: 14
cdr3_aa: CRPVGRPTNYGYTF

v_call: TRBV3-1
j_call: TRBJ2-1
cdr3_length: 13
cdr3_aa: CATKGRERNEQFF

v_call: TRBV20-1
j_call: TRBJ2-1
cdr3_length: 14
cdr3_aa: CSAAYGTSYNEQFF

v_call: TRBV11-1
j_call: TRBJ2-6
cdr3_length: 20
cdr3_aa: CASSFGTSGRQRGGANVLTF

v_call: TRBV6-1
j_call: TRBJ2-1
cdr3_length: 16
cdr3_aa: CASSLTLAGSYNEQFF

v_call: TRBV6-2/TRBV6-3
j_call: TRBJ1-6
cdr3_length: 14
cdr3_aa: CASSYTGGGSPLHF

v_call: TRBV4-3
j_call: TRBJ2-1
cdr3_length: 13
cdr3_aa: CASSHAHYNEQFF

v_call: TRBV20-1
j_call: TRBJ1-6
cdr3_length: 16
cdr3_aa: CSARDSGMSYNSPLHF